The rows below give T cell receptor beta chains drawn from one sample of a study of PD-1 blockade in classical Hodgkin lymphoma. Profiled with immunoSEQ multiplex PCR; TCRdb holds only in-frame clones, not every one. The table records tens of thousands of clones, around 71% of them present only once. The sequenced sample was peripheral blood mononuclear cells (PBMCs), obtained before the second cycle of nivolumab. The receptor source for this set is a human donor with classical Hodgkin lymphoma. Both conserved end residues are part of each CDR3. D genes are given only for firm matches. Not all rows give a size; the values are once, few, many and, for expanded clones, a class.

V	J	D	size	CDR3	DNA
TRBV27	TRBJ2-1	NA	few	CASSVSAWSSYNEQFF	TGTGCCAGCAGTGTTAGCGCGTGGAGCTCCTACAATGAGCAGTTCTTC
TRBV4-1	TRBJ2-1	TRBD2	few	CASSSIAGGLDEQFF	TGCGCCAGCAGCTCGATAGCGGGGGGGCTCGATGAGCAGTTCTTC
TRBV5-4	TRBJ2-7	NA	NA	CASSVVDGHEQYF	TGTGCCAGCAGCGTCGTTGACGGGCACGAGCAGTACTTC
TRBV6-1	TRBJ2-1	NA	NA	CASKRRGYNEQFF	TGTGCCAGCAAGAGGAGAGGTTACAATGAGCAGTTCTTC
TRBV6-1	TRBJ2-1	NA	NA	CASSEVVYNEQFF	TGTGCCAGCAGTGAAGTTGTTTACAATGAGCAGTTCTTC
TRBV10-1	TRBJ1-1	TRBD1	NA	CASSDPRDRAPGTEAFF	TGCGCCAGCAGTGACCCCCGGGACAGGGCCCCGGGCACTGAAGCTTTCTTT
TRBV28	TRBJ1-6	NA	NA	CASSFLEGNSPLHF	TGTGCCAGCAGTTTCTTGGAGGGTAATTCACCCCTCCACTTT
TRBV15	TRBJ2-5	TRBD1	NA	CATSRRLTGGGETQYF	TGTGCCACCAGCAGGAGGTTGACAGGGGGCGGAGAGACCCAGTACTTC
TRBV7-2	TRBJ2-7	TRBD2	NA	CASSWSGGGNEQYF	TGTGCCAGCAGCTGGTCCGGGGGAGGGAACGAGCAGTACTTC
TRBV29-1	TRBJ1-1	TRBD1	NA	CSAQTGKDTEAFF	TGCAGCGCCCAGACAGGGAAGGACACTGAAGCTTTCTTT
TRBV11-2	TRBJ2-2	NA	few	CASSRLRSQGRNTGELFF	TGTGCCTCCAGCAGGTTGCGTTCCCAGGGCCGGAACACCGGGGAGCTGTTTTTT
TRBV5-6	TRBJ2-3	TRBD1	NA	CASSDPGQNTDTQYF	TGTGCCAGCAGCGACCCGGGACAGAACACAGATACGCAGTATTTT
TRBV2	TRBJ1-1	NA	NA	CASSYHRVDTEAFF	TGTGCCAGCAGTTACCACAGGGTGGACACTGAAGCTTTCTTT
TRBV15	TRBJ2-1	NA	NA	CATSNGGSYNEQFF	TGTGCCACCAGCAACGGGGGCTCCTACAATGAGCAGTTCTTC
TRBV19	TRBJ1-2	NA	NA	CASSISPQLTYGYTF	TGTGCCAGTAGTATAAGCCCACAACTAACCTATGGCTACACCTTC
TRBV10-1	TRBJ2-1	TRBD2	NA	CASSITGGSSLFF	TGCGCCAGCAGTATAACGGGAGGGTCAAGTTTGTTCTTC
TRBV21-1	TRBJ2-1	NA	NA	CASSKGQGNRLNEQFF	TGTGCCAGCAGCAAAGGGCAGGGGAACAGGTTGAATGAGCAGTTCTTC
TRBV7-9	TRBJ2-1	NA	NA	CASSLGGGAEQFF	TGCGCCAGCAGCTTAGGGGGGGGCGCTGAGCAGTTCTTC
TRBV7-9	TRBJ1-2	NA	NA	CASTLGEGYTF	TGTGCCAGCACTCTGGGAGAAGGCTACACCTTC
TRBV4-3	TRBJ1-2	NA	NA	CASSQASGAPNYGYTF	TGCGCCAGCAGCCAAGCTTCCGGGGCTCCTAACTATGGCTACACCTTC
TRBV18	TRBJ2-2	TRBD2	NA	CASSPGGALTGELFF	TGTGCCAGCTCACCGGGAGGGGCCCTCACCGGGGAGCTGTTTTTT
TRBV21-1	TRBJ2-7	NA	few	CASPLGDRFYEQYF	TGTGCCAGCCCCTTAGGGGACAGATTCTACGAGCAGTACTTC
TRBV10-3	TRBJ1-1	NA	NA	CAILQGPNTEAFF	TGTGCCATCTTACAGGGCCCGAACACTGAAGCTTTCTTT
TRBV6-6	TRBJ1-3	NA	NA	CASNKIGTSSGNTIYF	TGTGCCAGCAACAAGATCGGGACAAGCTCTGGAAACACCATATATTTT
TRBV7-2	TRBJ2-7	NA	NA	CASSTGSSSYEQYF	TGTGCCAGCAGCACCGGTAGCAGCTCCTACGAGCAGTACTTC
TRBV2	TRBJ1-1	TRBD1	NA	CASRRQGNTEAFF	TGTGCCAGCAGACGACAGGGGAACACTGAAGCTTTCTTT
TRBV11-3	TRBJ2-7	NA	NA	CASSLGHFYEQYF	TGTGCCAGCAGCTTAGGACATTTCTACGAGCAGTACTTC
TRBV28	TRBJ1-2	TRBD1	NA	CASSFQGAAYYGYTF	TGTGCCAGCAGTTTCCAGGGGGCCGCTTACTATGGCTACACCTTC
TRBV9	TRBJ2-3	TRBD2	NA	CASSPLGVAGVIGTQYF	TGTGCCAGCAGCCCCCTCGGGGTAGCGGGGGTAATAGGTACGCAGTATTTT
TRBV6-1	TRBJ2-7	NA	NA	CASSEAFNYEQYF	TGTGCCAGCAGTGAAGCGTTTAACTACGAGCAGTACTTC